These 6 T cell receptor beta chains were sequenced from one sample in a study of monozygotic twins with inflammatory bowel disease. TCRdb re-called the 5' RACE reads; every CDR3 protein appears as one record, without DNA. This table holds about 140,000 distinct CDR3 sequences. Sample: blood. These receptors were taken from a human donor with ulcerative colitis or Crohn's disease, or a healthy co-twin of an affected twin (not recorded which).

V gene TRBV28 combines with J gene TRBJ2-7; the D gene TCRdb calls, TRBD2, cannot be checked with no DNA. CDR1 is MDHEN and CDR2 is SYDVKM in the germline V gene. CDR3 size: 17 residues. This CDR3 reads CASSWGTSGLFFYEQYF.

V usage is TRBV4-3 and J usage is TRBJ2-1; TCRdb picks TRBD2, but there is no DNA to check that call. Germline V gives CDR1 LGHNA, CDR2 YSLEER. The CDR3 sequence is 16 residues long. CDR3 protein: CASSQDSSGSIDEQFF.

J is TRBJ2-1 and V is TRBV20-1; checking the TCRdb D call of TRBD1 is not possible without DNA. In germline, CDR1 is DFQATT, CDR2 SNEGSKA (reference sequence). There are 15 residues in the CDR3. This chain's CDR3 is CSATSGDRVPNEQFF.

The V gene is TRBV4-1, the J gene TRBJ2-7; TCRdb selects TRBD2, and the lack of DNA leaves this call unchecked. This CDR3 spans 22 amino acids. Germline assignment: CDR1 MGHRA and CDR2 YSYEKL. This chain's CDR3 is CASSQITLPGLAGGPGVYEQYF.

The CDR3: CASRFTGTGVYEQYF. The rearrangement joins TRBV7-2 to TRBJ2-7; TCRdb picks TRBD1, but there is no DNA to check that call. The germline gives CDR1 SGHTA, CDR2 FQGNSA. There are 15 residues in the CDR3.

The chain uses TRBV15 and TRBJ2-1. This CDR3 is 12 amino acids long. Per germline, CDR1 LNHNV and CDR2 YYDKDF (reference sequence). CDR3 sequence: CATSRVRDEQFF.